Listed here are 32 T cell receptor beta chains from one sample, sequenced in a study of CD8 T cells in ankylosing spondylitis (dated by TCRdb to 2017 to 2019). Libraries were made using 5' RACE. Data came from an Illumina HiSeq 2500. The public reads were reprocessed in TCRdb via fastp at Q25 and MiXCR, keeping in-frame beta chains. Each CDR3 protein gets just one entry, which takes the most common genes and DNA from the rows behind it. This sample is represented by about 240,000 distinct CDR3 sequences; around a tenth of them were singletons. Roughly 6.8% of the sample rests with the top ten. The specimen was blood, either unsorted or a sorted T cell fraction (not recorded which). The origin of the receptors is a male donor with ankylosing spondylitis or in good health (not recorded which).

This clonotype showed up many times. The CDR3 sequence: CASSFFPGGREAFF. The CDR3 DNA reads TGTGCCAGCAGTTTTTTCCCGGGAGGTAGGGAAGCTTTCTTT. The V gene is TRBV12-3 or TRBV12-4, the J gene TRBJ1-1; unclear D gene. V lost 3 bases, J lost 8 bases, and 16 bases lay in between. This CDR3 comprises 14 residues.

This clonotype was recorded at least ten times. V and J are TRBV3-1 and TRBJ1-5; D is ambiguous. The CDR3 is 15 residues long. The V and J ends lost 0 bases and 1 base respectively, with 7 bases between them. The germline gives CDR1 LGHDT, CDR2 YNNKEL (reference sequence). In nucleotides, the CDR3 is TGTGCCAGCAGCCAAGATCTGACAAGCAATCAGCCCCAGCATTTT. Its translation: CASSQDLTSNQPQHF.

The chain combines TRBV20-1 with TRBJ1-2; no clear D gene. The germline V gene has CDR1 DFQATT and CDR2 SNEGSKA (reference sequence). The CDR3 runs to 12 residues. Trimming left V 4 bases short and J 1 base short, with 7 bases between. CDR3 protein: CSAKRDNYGYTF. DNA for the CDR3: TGCAGTGCTAAGCGGGATAACTATGGCTACACCTTC.

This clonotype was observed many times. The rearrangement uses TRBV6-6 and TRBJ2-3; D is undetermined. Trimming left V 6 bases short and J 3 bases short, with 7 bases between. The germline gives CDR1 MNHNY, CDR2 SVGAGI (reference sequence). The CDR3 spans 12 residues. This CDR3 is CASSRTTDTQYF. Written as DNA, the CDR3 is TGTGCCAGCAGCCGGACGACAGATACGCAGTATTTT.

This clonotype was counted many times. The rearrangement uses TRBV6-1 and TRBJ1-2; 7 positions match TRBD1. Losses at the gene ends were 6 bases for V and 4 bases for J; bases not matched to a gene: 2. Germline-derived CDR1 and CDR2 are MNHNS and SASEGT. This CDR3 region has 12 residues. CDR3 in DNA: TGTGCCAGCAGAGGGACAGCCTATGGCTACACCTTC. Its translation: CASRGTAYGYTF.

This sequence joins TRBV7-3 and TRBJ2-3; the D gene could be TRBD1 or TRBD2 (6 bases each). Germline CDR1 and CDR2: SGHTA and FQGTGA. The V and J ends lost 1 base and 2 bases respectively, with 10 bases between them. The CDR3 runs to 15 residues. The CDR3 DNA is TGTGCCAGCAGCTTAAGGGGGGCCTTCACAGATACGCAGTATTTT. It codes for CASSLRGAFTDTQYF.

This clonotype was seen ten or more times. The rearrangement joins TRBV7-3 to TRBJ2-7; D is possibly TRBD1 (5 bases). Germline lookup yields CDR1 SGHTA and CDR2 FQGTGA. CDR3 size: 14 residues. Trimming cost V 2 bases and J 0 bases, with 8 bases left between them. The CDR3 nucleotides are TGTGCCAGCAGCTTACAGGGTGGCTCCTACGAGCAGTACTTC. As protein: CASSLQGGSYEQYF.

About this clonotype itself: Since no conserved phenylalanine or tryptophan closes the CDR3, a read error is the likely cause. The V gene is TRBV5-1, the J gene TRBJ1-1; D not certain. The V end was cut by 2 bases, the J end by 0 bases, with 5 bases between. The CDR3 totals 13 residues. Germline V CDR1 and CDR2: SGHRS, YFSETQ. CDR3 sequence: CASSFNMNTEAFL. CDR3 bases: TGCGCCAGCAGCTTCAACATGAACACTGAAGCTTTCCTT.

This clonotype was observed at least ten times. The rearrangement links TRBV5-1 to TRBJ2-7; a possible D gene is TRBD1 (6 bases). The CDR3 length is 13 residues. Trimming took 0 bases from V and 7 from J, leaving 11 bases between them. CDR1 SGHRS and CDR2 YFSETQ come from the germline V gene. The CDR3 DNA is TGCGCCAGCAGCTTGGTACAGGGTGGAGAGCAGTACTTC. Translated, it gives CASSLVQGGEQYF.

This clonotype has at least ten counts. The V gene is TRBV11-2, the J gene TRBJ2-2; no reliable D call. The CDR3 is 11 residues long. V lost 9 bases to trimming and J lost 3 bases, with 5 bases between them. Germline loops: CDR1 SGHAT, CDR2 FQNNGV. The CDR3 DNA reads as TGTGCCAGTGGGGACACCGGGGAGCTGTTTTTT. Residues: CASGDTGELFF.

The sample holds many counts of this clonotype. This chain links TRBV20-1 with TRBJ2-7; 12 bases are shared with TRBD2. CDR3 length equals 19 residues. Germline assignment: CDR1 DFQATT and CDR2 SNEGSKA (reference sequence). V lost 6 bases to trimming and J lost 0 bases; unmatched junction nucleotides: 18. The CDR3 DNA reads TGCAGTGCCGTCTGGAGCCCTAGCGGGGGGGACGATAGCTCCTACGAGCAGTACTTC. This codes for CSAVWSPSGGDDSSYEQYF.

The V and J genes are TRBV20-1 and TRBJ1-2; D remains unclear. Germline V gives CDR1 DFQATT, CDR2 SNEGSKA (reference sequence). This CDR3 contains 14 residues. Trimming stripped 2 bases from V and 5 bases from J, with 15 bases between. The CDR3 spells CSARSPVPGYGYTF. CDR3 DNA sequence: TGCAGTGCTAGATCCCCGGTGCCCGGTTATGGCTACACCTTC.

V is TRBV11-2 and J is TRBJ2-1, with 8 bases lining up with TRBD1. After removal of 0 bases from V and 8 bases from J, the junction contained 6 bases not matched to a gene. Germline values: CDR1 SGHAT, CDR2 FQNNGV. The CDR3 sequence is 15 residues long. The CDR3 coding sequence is TGTGCCAGCAGCTTAGATCGTGCAGGGGGCTATGAGCAGTTCTTC. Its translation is CASSLDRAGGYEQFF.

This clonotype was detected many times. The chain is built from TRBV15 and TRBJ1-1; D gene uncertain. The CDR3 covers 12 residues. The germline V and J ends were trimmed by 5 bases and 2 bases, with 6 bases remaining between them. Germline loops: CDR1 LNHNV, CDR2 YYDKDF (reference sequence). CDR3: CATSEGNTEAFF. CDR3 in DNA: TGTGCCACCAGCGAGGGCAACACTGAAGCTTTCTTT.

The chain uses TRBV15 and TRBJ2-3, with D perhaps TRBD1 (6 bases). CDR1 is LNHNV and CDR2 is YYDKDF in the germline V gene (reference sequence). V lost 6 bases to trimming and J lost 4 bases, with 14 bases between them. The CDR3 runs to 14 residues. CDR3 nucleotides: TGTGCCACCAGGGACAGAATAGGGGCAGATACGCAGTATTTT. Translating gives CATRDRIGADTQYF.

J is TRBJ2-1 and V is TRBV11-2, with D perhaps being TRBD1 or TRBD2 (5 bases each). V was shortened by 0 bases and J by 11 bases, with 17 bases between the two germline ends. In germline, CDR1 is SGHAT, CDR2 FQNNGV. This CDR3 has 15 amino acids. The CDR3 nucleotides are TGTGCCAGCAGCTTAGATAATTTGCCGTGGGGGAAGCAGTTCTTC. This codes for CASSLDNLPWGKQFF.

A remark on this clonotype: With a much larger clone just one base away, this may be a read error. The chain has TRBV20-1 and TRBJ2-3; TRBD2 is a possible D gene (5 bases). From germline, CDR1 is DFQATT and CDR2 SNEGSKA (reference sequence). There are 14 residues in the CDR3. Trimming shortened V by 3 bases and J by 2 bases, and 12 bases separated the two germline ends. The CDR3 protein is CSARRDPHTDTQYF. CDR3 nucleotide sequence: TGCAGTGCTAGGAGGGATCCCCACACAGATACGCAGTATTTT.

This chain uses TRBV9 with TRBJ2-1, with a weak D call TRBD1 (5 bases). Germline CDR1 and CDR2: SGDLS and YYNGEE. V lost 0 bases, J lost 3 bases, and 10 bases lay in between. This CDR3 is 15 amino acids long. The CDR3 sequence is CASSVGQGGYNEQFF. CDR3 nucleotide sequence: TGTGCCAGCAGCGTAGGCCAGGGTGGCTACAATGAGCAGTTCTTC. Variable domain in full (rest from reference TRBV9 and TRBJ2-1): DSGVTQTPKHLITATGQRVTLRCSPRSGDLSVYWYQQSLDQGLQFLIQYYNGEERAKGNILERFSAQQFPDLHSELNLSSLELGDSALYFCASSVGQGGYNEQFFGPGTRLTVL.

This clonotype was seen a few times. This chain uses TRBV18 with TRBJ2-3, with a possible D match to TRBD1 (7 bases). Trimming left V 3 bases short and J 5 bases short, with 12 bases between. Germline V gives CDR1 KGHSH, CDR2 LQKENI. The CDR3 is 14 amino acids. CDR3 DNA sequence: TGTGCCAGCTCACCGGCGGGACAGATAGATACGCAGTATTTT. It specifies CASSPAGQIDTQYF.

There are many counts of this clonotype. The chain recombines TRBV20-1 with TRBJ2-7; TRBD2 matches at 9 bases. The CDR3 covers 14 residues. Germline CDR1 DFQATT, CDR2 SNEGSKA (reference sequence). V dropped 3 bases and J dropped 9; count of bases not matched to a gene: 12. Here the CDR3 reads CSARSSGDPPRQYF. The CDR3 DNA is TGCAGTGCTAGGTCTAGCGGGGACCCACCACGGCAGTACTTC.

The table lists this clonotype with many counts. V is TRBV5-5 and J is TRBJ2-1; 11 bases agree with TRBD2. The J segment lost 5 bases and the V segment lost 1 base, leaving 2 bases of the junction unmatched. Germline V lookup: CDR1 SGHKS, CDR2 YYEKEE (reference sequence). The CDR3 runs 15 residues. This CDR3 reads CASSLSSGRNNEQFF. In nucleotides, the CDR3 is TGTGCCAGCAGCTTGTCTAGCGGGAGGAACAATGAGCAGTTCTTC.

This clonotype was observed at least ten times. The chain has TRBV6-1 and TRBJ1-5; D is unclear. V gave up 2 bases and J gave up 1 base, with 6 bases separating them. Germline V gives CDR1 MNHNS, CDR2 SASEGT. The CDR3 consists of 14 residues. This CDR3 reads CASSEQESNQPQHF. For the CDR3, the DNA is TGTGCCAGCAGTGAACAGGAGAGCAATCAGCCCCAGCATTTT.

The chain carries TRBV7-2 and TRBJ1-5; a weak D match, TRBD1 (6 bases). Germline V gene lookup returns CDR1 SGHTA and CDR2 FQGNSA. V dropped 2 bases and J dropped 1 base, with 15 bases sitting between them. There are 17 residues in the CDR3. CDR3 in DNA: TGTGCCAGCAGCTTACAGGGGACAATATTAAGCAATCAGCCCCAGCATTTT. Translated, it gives CASSLQGTILSNQPQHF.

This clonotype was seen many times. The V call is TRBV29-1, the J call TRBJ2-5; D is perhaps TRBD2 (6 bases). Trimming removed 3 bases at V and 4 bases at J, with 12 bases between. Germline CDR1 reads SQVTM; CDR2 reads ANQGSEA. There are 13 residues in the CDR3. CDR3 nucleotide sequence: TGCAGCGTTGACTTGGCGGGGCCAGAGACCCAGTACTTC. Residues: CSVDLAGPETQYF.

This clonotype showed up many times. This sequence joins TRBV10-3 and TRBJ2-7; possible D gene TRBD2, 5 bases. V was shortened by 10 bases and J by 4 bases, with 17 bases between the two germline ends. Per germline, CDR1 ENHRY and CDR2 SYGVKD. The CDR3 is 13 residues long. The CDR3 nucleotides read TGTGCCACCGGGGTGGGGATCGCTTACGAGCAGTACTTC. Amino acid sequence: CATGVGIAYEQYF.

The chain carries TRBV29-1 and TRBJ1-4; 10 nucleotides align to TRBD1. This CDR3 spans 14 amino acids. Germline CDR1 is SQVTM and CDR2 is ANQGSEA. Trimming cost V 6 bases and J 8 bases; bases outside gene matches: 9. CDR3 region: CSVVTGGFREKLFF. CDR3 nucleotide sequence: TGCAGCGTCGTGACAGGGGGCTTTAGAGAAAAACTGTTTTTT.

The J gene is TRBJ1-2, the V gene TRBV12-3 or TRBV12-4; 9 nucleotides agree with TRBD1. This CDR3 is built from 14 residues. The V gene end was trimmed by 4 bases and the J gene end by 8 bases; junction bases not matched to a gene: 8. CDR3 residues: CASSSSDRGMGYTF. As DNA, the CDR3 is TGTGCCAGCAGTTCCTCAGACAGGGGGATGGGCTACACCTTC.

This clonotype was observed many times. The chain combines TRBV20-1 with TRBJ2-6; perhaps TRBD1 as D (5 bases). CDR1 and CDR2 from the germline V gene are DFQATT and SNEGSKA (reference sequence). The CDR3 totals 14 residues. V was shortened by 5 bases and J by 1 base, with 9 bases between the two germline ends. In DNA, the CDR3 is TGCAGTGCTTGGTCAGGGTCTGGGGCCAACGTCCTGACTTTC. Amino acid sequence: CSAWSGSGANVLTF.

DNA for the CDR3: TGCGCCAGCAGCCCTCTAGCGGGGGGGGACAATGAGCAGTTCTTC. It yields the protein CASSPLAGGDNEQFF. V gene TRBV5-1 combines with J gene TRBJ2-1; 12 positions agree with TRBD2. The CDR3 has 15 amino acids. Losses at the gene ends were 4 bases for V and 5 bases for J; bases not matched to a gene: 4. Germline CDR1 is SGHRS and CDR2 is YFSETQ. Combining the CDR3 with reference TRBV5-1 and TRBJ2-1 gives the whole variable domain KAGVTQTPRYLIKTRGQQVTLSCSPISGHRSVSWYQQTPGQGLQFLFEYFSETQRNKGNFPGRFSGRQFSNSRSEMNVSTLELGDSALYLCASSPLAGGDNEQFFGPGTRLTVL.

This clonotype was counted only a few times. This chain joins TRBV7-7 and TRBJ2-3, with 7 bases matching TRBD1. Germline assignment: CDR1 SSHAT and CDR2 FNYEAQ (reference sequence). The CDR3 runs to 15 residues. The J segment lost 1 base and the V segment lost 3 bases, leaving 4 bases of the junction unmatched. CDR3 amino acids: CASSLGTAGTDTQYF. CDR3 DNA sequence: TGTGCCAGCAGCTTGGGGACAGCCGGCACAGATACGCAGTATTTT.

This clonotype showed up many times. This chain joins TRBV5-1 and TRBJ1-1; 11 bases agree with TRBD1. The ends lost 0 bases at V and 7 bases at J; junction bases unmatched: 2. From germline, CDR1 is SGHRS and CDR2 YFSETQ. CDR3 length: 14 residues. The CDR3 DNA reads TGCGCCAGCAGCTTGGGGACAGGGGGCCTTGAAGCTTTCTTT. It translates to CASSLGTGGLEAFF.

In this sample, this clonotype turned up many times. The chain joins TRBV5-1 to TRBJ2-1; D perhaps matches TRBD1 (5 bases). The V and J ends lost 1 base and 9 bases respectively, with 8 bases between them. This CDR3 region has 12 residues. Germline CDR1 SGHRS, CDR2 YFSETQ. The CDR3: CASSLQGGEQFF. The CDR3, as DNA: TGCGCCAGCAGCTTGCAGGGTGGTGAGCAGTTCTTC.